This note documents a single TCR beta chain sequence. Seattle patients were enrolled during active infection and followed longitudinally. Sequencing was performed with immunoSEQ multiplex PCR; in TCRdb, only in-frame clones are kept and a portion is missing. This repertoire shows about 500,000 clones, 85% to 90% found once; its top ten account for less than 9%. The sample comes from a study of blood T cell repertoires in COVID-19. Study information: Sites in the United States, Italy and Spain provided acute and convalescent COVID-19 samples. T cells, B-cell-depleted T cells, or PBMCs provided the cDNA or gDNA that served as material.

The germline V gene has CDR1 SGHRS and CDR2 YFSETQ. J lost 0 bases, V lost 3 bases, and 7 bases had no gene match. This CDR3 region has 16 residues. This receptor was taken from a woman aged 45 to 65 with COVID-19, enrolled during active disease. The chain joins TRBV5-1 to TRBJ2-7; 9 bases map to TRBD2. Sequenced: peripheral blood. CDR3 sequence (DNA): TGCGCCAGCAGCTGGCATCCTAGCGGGGACTCCTACGAGCAGTACTTC. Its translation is CASSWHPSGDSYEQYF.